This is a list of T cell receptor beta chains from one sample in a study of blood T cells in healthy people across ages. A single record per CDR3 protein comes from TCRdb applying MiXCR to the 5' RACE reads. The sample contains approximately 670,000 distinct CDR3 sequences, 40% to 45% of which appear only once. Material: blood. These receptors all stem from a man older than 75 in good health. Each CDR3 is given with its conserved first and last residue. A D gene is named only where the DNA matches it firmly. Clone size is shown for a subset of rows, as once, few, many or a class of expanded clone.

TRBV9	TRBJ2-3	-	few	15	TGTGCCAGCAGCGTATTAGCCTTCGGGACAGATACGCAGTATTTT	CASSVLAFGTDTQYF
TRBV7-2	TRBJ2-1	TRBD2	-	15	TGTGCCAGCAGCCAGCGGGAGGGCTCCTACAATGAGCGGTTCTTC	CASSQREGSYNERFF
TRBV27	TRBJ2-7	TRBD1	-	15	TGTGCCAGCAGTTTATGGGGACAGGGTTCCCACGAGCAGTACTTC	CASSLWGQGSHEQYF
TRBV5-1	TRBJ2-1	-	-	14	TGCGCCAGCAGAAGGTCGAGCTCCTACAATGAGCAGTTCTTC	CASRRSSSYNEQFF
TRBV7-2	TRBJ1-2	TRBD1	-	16	TGTGCCAGCAGCTTAGCGGCCGGGACAGGGGGTTTTGGCTACACCTTC	CASSLAAGTGGFGYTF
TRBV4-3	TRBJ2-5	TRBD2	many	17	TGCGCCAGCAGCCAAGCTGCGGGAGCGATAGGGGAAGAGACCCAGTACTTC	CASSQAAGAIGEETQYF
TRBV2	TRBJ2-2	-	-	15	TGTGCCGGGGGGTTTAACAACTCGAACACCGGGGAGCTGTTTTTT	CAGGFNNSNTGELFF
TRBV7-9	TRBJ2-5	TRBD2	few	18	TGTGCCAGCAGCTTATATATTTCTACGGGCGGGGGGTCGGAGACCCAGTACTTC	CASSLYISTGGGSETQYF
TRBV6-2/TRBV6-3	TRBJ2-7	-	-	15	TGTGCCAGCAGCCCTGCACTCGACCGGTCCTACGAGCAGTACTTC	CASSPALDRSYEQYF
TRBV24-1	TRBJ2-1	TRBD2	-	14	TGTGCCACCAGTGAACCAACTAGCGCAAATGAGCAGTTCTTC	CATSEPTSANEQFF
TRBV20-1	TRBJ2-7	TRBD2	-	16	TGCAGTGCTAGAGATAAACTAGCGGGGGGTTATTACGAGCAGTACTTC	CSARDKLAGGYYEQYF
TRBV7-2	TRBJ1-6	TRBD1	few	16	TGTGCCAGCAGCACCCGGACAGGATATTTAAGTTCACCCCTCCACTTT	CASSTRTGYLSSPLHF
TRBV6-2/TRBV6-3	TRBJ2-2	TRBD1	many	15	TGTGCCAGCAGTAGACAGGGGGCGAACACCGGGGAGCTGTTTTTT	CASSRQGANTGELFF
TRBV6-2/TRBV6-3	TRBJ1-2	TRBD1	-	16	TGTGCCAGCAGTTACTCCGGGACAGGGGTGTTCTATGGCTACACCTTC	CASSYSGTGVFYGYTF
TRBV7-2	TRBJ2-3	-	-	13	TGTGCCGGCAGCTTCGAGTATAGGGATACGCAGTATTTT	CAGSFEYRDTQYF
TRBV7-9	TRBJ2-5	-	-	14	TGTGCCAGCAGCACGGGGCAGTCACAAGAGACCCAGTACTTC	CASSTGQSQETQYF
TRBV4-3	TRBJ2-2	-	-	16	TGCGCCAGCAGCCAAGCGATAGGGGCAAACACCGGGGAGCTGTTTTTT	CASSQAIGANTGELFF